One and the same sample provided the 10 T cell receptor beta chains below, sequenced in a study of CD8+CD57+ T cells in acquired aplastic anemia (dated by TCRdb to 2017 to 2018). Expansion of CD8+CD57+ cells had been shown by flow cytometry in the patients chosen for sequencing. Sequencing used an Illumina HiSeq 2000. TCR beta VDJ combination and CDR3 sequence profiling used genomic DNA as the template. Starting from the raw public reads, TCRdb applied fastp trimming at Q25, assembled clones with MiXCR and retained in-frame beta chains. CDR3 protein duplicates are merged, each entry listing the most common genes and DNA. A total of 150,000 to 200,000 distinct CDR3 sequences appear in this sample, approximately 48% of them only once. The ten most abundant clones make up under 2% of the sample. The sequenced sample was sorted CD4+, CD8+, or CD8+CD57+ T cells (not recorded which) from PBMCs. These receptor sequences come from a human donor with aplastic anemia.

This clonotype has a count of ten or more. The chain links TRBV20-1 to TRBJ1-1; weak D call: TRBD1 (5 bases). The CDR3 contains 15 residues. Deletions cut 0 bases from V and 0 bases from J, with 11 bases between. CDR1 is DFQATT and CDR2 is SNEGSKA in the germline V gene (reference sequence). The CDR3 spells CSARDRQSMNTEAFF. The CDR3 DNA follows: TGCAGTGCTAGAGATAGACAGTCTATGAACACTGAAGCTTTCTTT.

The chain uses TRBV5-4 and TRBJ2-3; D not resolved. The V end lost 0 bases, the J end lost 2 bases, and 10 bases lay between the germline ends. Germline-derived CDR1 and CDR2 are SGHNT and YYREEE (reference sequence). The CDR3 length is 15 residues. CDR3 nucleotide sequence: TGTGCCAGCAGCTTGGCCCGAGACAACACAGATACGCAGTATTTT. It yields the protein CASSLARDNTDTQYF.

The CDR3 sequence is CASSTRTRGSPLHF. CDR3 DNA sequence: TGTGCCAGCAGCACCCGGACACGAGGTTCACCCCTCCACTTT. This chain uses TRBV7-2 with TRBJ1-6, with D possibly TRBD1 on 5 matching bases. V lost 5 bases and J lost 9, with 14 bases in between. The germline CDR1 and CDR2 sequences are SGHTA and FQGNSA. The CDR3 totals 14 residues.

The chain recombines TRBV5-6 with TRBJ1-2; no clear D gene. Trimming left V 2 bases short and J 3 bases short, with 14 bases between. This CDR3 is built from 15 residues. CDR1 is SGHDT and CDR2 is YYEEEE in the germline V gene. This CDR3 reads CASSLSPDGHYGYTF. The CDR3 coding sequence is TGTGCCAGCAGCTTATCGCCGGACGGCCACTATGGCTACACCTTC.

This clonotype was seen a few times. V and J are TRBV15 and TRBJ2-1; 8 bases fit TRBD2. The germline V gene has CDR1 LNHNV and CDR2 YYDKDF (reference sequence). Trimming took 0 bases from V and 7 from J; bases not matched to a gene: 5. The CDR3 consists of 15 residues. CDR3 in DNA: TGTGCCACCAGCAGAGAGAGACTAGCGAGGAATGAGCAGTTCTTC. Translated: CATSRERLARNEQFF.

This clonotype was recorded at least ten times. At one boundary the junction diverges from the germline segment, which might be a read error. This sequence joins TRBV7-2 and TRBJ2-5; the D is unclear. The CDR3 spans 12 residues. In germline, CDR1 is SGHTA, CDR2 FQGNSA. The CDR3 DNA sequence: TGCGCCAGCAGCTTGAGGCAAGAGACCCAGTACTTC. It translates to CASSLRQETQYF.

In this sample, this clonotype turned up many times. The rearrangement uses TRBV11-3 and TRBJ2-6, with TRBD1 matching over 10 bases. V shed 5 bases and J 2 bases; nucleotides not matched to a gene: 6. This CDR3 has 17 residues. Germline V gives CDR1 SGHNT, CDR2 YENEEA. CDR3 loop: CASSAGTGAAGANVLTF. CDR3 coding DNA: TGTGCCAGCAGCGCGGGGACAGGGGCAGCTGGGGCCAACGTCCTGACTTTC.

V is TRBV6-5 and J is TRBJ2-5; D gene unclear. Germline V lookup: CDR1 MNHEY, CDR2 SVGAGI. Between the trimmed V and J ends, which lost 0 bases and 5 bases, there was a span of 13 bases. The CDR3 is 15 amino acids. CDR3 DNA sequence: TGTGCCAGCAGTTACTCCGAAACGATGATGGAGACCCAGTACTTC. This codes for CASSYSETMMETQYF.

In regard to this clonotype: With a much larger clone just one base away, this may be a read error. The chain uses TRBV3-1 and TRBJ1-5; D not certain. The ends were cut back, 8 bases at V and 4 bases at J, with 9 bases in the middle. The CDR3 runs to 12 residues. CDR1 is LGHDT and CDR2 is YNNKEL in the germline V gene (reference sequence). CDR3 protein: CASCPGNQPQHF. CDR3 nucleotides: TGTGCCAGCTGCCCGGGGAATCAGCCCCAGCATTTT. The whole variable domain, filled in from reference TRBV3-1 and TRBJ1-5, reads DTAVSQTPKYLVTQMGNDKSIKCEQNLGHDTMYWYKQDSKKFLKIMFSYNNKELIINETVPNRFSPKSPDKAHLNLHINSLELGDSAVYFCASCPGNQPQHFGDGTRLSIL.

With respect to this clonotype: At one of its ends the junction is not consistent with the germline gene, which may arise from a read error. This sequence joins TRBV19 and TRBJ2-7, with 13 nucleotides matching TRBD2. The CDR3 loop spans 15 amino acids. Germline lookup yields CDR1 LNHDA and CDR2 SQIVND (reference sequence). The CDR3 DNA sequence: TGTGCCTGTAGCCCCGGGGGGACTAGCGGGGCCCAACGGTACTTC. It encodes CACSPGGTSGAQRYF. Full variable domain (missing parts from reference TRBV19 and TRBJ2-7): DGGITQSPKYLFRKEGQNVTLSCEQNLNHDAMYWYRQDPGQGLRLIYYSQIVNDFQKGDIAEGYSVSREKKESFPLTVTSAQKNPTAFYLCACSPGGTSGAQRYFGPGTRLTVT.